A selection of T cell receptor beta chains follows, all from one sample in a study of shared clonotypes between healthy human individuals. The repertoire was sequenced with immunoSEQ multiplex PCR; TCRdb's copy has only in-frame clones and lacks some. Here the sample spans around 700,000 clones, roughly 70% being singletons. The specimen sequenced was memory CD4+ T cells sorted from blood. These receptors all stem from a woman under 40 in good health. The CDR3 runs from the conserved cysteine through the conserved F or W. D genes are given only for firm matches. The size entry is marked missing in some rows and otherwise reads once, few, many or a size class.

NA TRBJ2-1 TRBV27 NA CASSTFSNEQFF TGTGCCAGCAGTACCTTCTCCAATGAGCAGTTCTTC
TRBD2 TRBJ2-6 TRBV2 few CASSKGLAGTSGANVLTF TGTGCCAGCAGTAAAGGGTTAGCGGGAACCTCTGGGGCCAACGTCCTGACTTTC
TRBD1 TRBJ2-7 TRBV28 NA CASSLGTGLGYEQYF TGTGCCAGCAGTTTAGGGACAGGGCTGGGCTACGAGCAGTACTTC
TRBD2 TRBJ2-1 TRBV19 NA CASSQLAGGSREQFF TGTGCCAGTAGCCAACTAGCGGGAGGATCACGCGAGCAGTTCTTC
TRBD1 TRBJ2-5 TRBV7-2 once CASSSDRGWETQYF TGTGCCAGCAGCTCGGACAGGGGGTGGGAGACCCAGTACTTC
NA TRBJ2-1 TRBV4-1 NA CASSQDFVRGREQFF TGCGCCAGCAGCCAAGATTTTGTGAGGGGTCGGGAGCAGTTCTTC
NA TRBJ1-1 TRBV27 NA CASSRHNPGTEAFF TGTGCCAGCAGTCGACACAACCCCGGCACTGAAGCTTTCTTT
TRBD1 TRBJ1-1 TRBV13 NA CASSREGARGTEAFF TGTGCCAGCAGCCGAGAGGGGGCGAGGGGAACTGAAGCTTTCTTT
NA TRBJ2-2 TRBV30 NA CAWKQGPDTGELFF TGTGCCTGGAAACAGGGACCGGACACCGGGGAGCTGTTTTTT
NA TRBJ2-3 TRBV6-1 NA CASRQEPGTDTQYF TGTGCCAGCAGGCAGGAGCCGGGGACAGATACGCAGTATTTT
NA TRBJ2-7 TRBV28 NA CASSLAGTPYEQYF TGTGCCAGCAGTTTAGCCGGGACACCCTACGAGCAGTACTTC
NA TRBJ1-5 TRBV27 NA CASCTPALRVSVGYSNQPQHF TGTGCCAGCTGCACCCCGGCTCTCAGGGTGAGTGTAGGCTATAGCAATCAGCCCCAGCATTTT
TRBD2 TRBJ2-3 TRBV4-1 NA CASNPETKTSGRADTQYF TGCGCCAGCAACCCCGAGACGAAGACTAGCGGGAGGGCGGATACGCAGTATTTT
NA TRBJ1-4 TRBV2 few CASSEGTGSEKLFF TGTGCCAGCAGTGAAGGGACGGGAAGTGAAAAACTGTTTTTT
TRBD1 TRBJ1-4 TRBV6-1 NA CASSLDRDGEKLFF TGTGCCAGCAGCCTCGACAGGGATGGTGAAAAACTGTTTTTT
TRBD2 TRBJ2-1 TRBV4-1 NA CASSQSGLAVDEQFF TGCGCCAGCAGCCAATCGGGACTAGCAGTGGATGAGCAGTTCTTC
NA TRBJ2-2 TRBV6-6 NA CASQRDTANTGELFF TGTGCCAGCCAACGGGACACCGCGAACACCGGGGAGCTGTTTTTT
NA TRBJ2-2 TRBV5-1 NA CASSGPTETGELFF TGCGCCAGCAGCGGCCCCACTGAGACCGGGGAGCTGTTTTTT
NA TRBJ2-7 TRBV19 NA CASSMTGTAYEQYF TGTGCCAGTAGTATGACCGGGACTGCTTACGAGCAGTACTTC
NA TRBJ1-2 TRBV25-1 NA CASSDGKRNYGYTF TGTGCCAGCAGCGACGGGAAACGGAACTATGGCTACACCTTC
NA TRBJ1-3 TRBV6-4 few CASSENAGNTIYF TGTGCCAGCAGTGAGAACGCTGGAAACACCATATATTTT
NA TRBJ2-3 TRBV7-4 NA CASSLAPKDTQYF TGTGCCAGCAGCTTAGCACCGAAAGATACGCAGTATTTT
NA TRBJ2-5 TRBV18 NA CASSPGAAETQYF TGTGCCAGCTCACCAGGCGCAGCAGAGACCCAGTACTTC
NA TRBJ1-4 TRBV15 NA CATSRDLGTWTNEKLFF TGTGCCACCAGCAGAGATCTGGGTACTTGGACTAATGAAAAACTGTTTTTT
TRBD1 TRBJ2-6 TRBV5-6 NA CASSSGQGEAGANVLTF TGTGCCAGCAGCAGCGGACAGGGTGAGGCTGGGGCCAACGTCCTGACTTTC
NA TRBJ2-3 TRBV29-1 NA CSVTDTDTQYF TGCAGCGTTACTGACACAGATACGCAGTATTTT
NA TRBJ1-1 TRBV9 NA CASSVAWGTEAFF TGTGCCAGCAGCGTAGCTTGGGGTACTGAAGCTTTCTTT
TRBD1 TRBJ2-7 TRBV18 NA CASSPRQGALTSYEQYF TGTGCCAGCTCACCAAGGCAGGGGGCCCTCACATCCTACGAGCAGTACTTC